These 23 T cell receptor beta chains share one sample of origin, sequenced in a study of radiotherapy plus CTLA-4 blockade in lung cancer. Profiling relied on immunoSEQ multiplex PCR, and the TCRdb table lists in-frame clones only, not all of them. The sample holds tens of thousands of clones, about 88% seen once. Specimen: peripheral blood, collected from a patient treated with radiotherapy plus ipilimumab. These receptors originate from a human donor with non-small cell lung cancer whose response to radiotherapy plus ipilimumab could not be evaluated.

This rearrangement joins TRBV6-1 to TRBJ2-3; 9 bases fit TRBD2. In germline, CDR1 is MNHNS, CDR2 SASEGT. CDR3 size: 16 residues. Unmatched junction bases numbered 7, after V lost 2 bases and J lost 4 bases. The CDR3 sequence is CASSEQFSGGSDTQYF. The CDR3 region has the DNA TGTGCCAGCAGTGAACAGTTTAGCGGGGGCTCAGATACGCAGTATTTT.

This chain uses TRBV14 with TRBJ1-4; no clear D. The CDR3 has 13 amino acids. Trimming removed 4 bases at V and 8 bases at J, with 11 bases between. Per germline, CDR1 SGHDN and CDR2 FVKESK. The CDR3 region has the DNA TGTGCCAGCAGCCTGTCTCCGGGGGAAAAACTGTTTTTT. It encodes CASSLSPGEKLFF.

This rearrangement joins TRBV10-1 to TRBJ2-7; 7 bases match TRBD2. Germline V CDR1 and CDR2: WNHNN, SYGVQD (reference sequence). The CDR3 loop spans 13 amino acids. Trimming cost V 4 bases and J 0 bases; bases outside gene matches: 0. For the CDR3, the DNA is TGCGCCAGCAGTGCGGGGGGCTCCTACGAGCAGTACTTC. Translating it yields CASSAGGSYEQYF.

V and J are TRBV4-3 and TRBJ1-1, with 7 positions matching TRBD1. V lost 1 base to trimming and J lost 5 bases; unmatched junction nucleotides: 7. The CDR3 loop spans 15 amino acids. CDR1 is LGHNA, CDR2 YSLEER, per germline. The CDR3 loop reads CASSQVDRSYTEAFF. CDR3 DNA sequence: TGCGCCAGCAGCCAAGTGGACAGGTCGTATACTGAAGCTTTCTTT.

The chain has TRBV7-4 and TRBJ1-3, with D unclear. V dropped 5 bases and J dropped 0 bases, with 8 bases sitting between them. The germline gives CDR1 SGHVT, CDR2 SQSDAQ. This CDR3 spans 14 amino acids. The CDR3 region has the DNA TGTGCCAGCAGCCCGGAGGGCTCTGGAAACACCATATATTTT. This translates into CASSPEGSGNTIYF.

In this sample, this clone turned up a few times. The DNA of the CDR3 is TGCGCCAGCAGCTGGGGGGCCGGACAGGGGACAGGAGAGCAGTACTTC. As protein: CASSWGAGQGTGEQYF. This rearrangement joins TRBV5-1 to TRBJ2-5, with 9 positions matching TRBD1. V shed 3 bases, J shed 11 bases, and the junction held 17 bases outside the gene matches. The V gene's germline CDR1 is SGHRS and CDR2 YFSETQ. CDR3 length: 16 amino acids. The full variable domain, with the rest looked up from reference TRBV5-1 and TRBJ2-5, is KAGVTQTPRYLIKTRGQQVTLSCSPISGHRSVSWYQQTPGQGLQFLFEYFSETQRNKGNFPGRFSGRQFSNSRSEMNVSTLELGDSALYLCASSWGAGQGTGEQYFGPGTRLLVL.

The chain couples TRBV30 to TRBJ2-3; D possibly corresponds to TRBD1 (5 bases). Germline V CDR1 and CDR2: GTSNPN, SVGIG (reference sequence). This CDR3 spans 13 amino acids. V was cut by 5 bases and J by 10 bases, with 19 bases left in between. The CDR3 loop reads CAWGRQGTPSQYF. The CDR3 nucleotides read TGTGCCTGGGGGCGCCAGGGAACCCCGTCGCAGTATTTT.

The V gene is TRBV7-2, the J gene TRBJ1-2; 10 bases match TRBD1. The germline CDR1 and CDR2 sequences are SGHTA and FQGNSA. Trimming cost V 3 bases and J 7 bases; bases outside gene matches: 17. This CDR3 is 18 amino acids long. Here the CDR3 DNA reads TGTGCCAGCAGCTTCTCGGGACAGGGGACCCAACGGGCCGGTGGCTACACCTTC. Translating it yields CASSFSGQGTQRAGGYTF.

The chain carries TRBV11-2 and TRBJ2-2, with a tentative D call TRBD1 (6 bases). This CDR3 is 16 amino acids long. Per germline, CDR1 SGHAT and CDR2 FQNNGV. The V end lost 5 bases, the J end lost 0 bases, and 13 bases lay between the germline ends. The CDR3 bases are TGTGCCAGCAGCCTAAATACAGGGTCGAACACCGGGGAGCTGTTTTTT. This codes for CASSLNTGSNTGELFF.

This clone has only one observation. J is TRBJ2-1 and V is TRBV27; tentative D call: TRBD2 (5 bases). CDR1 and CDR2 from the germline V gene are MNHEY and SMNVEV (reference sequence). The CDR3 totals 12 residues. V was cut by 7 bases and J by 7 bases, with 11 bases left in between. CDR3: CASIGLANEQFF. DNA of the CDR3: TGTGCCAGCATAGGGCTAGCTAATGAGCAGTTCTTC.

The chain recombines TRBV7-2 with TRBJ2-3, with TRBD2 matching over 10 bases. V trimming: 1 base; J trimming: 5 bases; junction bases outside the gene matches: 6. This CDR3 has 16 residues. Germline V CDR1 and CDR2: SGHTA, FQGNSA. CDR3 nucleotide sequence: TGTGCCAGCAGCTTAGGAGCGGGAGGGGCGGGAGATACGCAGTATTTT. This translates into CASSLGAGGAGDTQYF.

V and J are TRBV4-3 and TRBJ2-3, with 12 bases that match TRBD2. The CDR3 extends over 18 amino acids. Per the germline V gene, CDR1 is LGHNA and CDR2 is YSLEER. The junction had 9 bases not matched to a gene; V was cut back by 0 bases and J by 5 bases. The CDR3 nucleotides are TGCGCCAGCAGCCAAGAAGGAGGACTAGCGGGGCGGGGAGATACGCAGTATTTT. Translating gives CASSQEGGLAGRGDTQYF.

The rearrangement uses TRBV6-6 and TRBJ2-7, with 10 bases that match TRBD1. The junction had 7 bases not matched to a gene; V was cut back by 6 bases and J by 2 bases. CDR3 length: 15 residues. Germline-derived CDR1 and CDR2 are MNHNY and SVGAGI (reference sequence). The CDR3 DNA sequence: TGTGCCAGCAGACCCGGGACAGGGGCGCCCTACGAGCAGTACTTC. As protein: CASRPGTGAPYEQYF.

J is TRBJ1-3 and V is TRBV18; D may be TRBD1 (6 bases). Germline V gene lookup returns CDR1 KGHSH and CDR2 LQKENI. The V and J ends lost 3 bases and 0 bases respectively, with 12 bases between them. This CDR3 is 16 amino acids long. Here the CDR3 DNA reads TGTGCCAGCTCACCTAACAGGGTGAGCTCTGGAAACACCATATATTTT. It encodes CASSPNRVSSGNTIYF.

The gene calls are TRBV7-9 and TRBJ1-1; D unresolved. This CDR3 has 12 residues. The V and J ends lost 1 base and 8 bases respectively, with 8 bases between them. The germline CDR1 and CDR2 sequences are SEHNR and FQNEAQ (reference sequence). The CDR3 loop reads CASSLGTAEAFF. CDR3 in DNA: TGTGCCAGCAGCTTAGGAACAGCAGAAGCTTTCTTT.

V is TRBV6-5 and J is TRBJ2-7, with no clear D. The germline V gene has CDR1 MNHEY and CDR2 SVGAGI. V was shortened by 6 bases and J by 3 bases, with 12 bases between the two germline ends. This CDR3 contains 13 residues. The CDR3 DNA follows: TGTGCCAGCAGCCCTAGTATTCGCTACGAGCAGTACTTC. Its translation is CASSPSIRYEQYF.

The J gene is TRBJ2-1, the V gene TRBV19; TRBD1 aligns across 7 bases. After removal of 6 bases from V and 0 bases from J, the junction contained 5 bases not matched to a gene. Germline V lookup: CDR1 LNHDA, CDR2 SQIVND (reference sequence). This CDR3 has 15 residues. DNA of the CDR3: TGTGCCAGTAGATTGGGACAGAGCTCCTACAATGAGCAGTTCTTC. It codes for CASRLGQSSYNEQFF.

DNA of the CDR3: TGTGCCAGCAGAGCGGGACAGGGAGAGCTGGATGAGCAGTTCTTC. This translates into CASRAGQGELDEQFF. V gene TRBV6-5 combines with J gene TRBJ2-1; 9 nucleotides agree with TRBD1. V was clipped by 6 bases and J by 8 bases; unmatched bases: 11. Germline V gene data show CDR1 as MNHEY and CDR2 as SVGAGI. This CDR3 comprises 15 residues.

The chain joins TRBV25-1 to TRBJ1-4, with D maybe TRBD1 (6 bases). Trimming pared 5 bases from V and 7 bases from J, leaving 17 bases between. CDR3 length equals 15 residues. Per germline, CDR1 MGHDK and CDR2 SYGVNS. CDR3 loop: CASSQVHTGREKLFF. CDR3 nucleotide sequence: TGTGCCAGCAGTCAGGTCCACACAGGGCGTGAAAAACTGTTTTTT.

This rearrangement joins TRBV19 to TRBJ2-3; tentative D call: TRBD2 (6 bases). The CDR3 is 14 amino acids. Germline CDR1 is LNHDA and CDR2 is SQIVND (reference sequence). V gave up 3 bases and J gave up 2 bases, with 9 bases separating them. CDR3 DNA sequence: TGTGCCAGTAGTATCGGGGGAACCACAGATACGCAGTATTTT. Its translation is CASSIGGTTDTQYF.

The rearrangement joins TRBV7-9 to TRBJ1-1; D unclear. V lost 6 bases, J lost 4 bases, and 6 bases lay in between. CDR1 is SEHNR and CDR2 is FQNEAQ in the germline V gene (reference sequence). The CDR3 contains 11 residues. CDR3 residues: CASSKATEAFF. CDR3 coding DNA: TGTGCCAGCAGTAAAGCCACTGAAGCTTTCTTT. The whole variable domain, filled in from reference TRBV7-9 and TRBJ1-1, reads DTGVSQNPRHKITKRGQNVTFRCDPISEHNRLYWYRQTLGQGPEFLTYFQNEAQLEKSRLLSDRFSAERPKGSFSTLEIQRTEQGDSAMYLCASSKATEAFFGQGTRLTVV.

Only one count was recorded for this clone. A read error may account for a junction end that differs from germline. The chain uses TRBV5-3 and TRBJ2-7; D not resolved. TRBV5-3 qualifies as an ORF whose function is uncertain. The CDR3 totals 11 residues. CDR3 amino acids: CARSLDGGTNF. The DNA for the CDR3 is TGTGCCAGAAGCTTGGACGGCGGAACTAACTTC.

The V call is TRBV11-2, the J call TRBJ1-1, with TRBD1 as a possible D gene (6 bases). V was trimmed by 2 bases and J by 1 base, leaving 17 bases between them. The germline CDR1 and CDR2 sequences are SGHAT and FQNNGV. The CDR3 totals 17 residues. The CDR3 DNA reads TGTGCCAGCAGCTTATTTTGGGACACCGACGGGAACACTGAAGCTTTCTTT. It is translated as CASSLFWDTDGNTEAFF.